This TCR beta chain was identified in a study of early T cells in non-severe SARS-CoV-2 infection. TCRdb called the 5' RACE reads again in MiXCR, with one record for every CDR3 protein. The sample contains 69,000 or so distinct CDR3 sequences, roughly an eighth of which appear only once. The ends lost 0 bases at V and 11 bases at J; junction bases unmatched: 10. The CDR3 loop spans 16 amino acids. CDR1 and CDR2 from the germline V gene are MNHNS and SASEGT. The receptor was isolated from an adult who was a healthcare worker with PCR-confirmed SARS-CoV-2 infection or an uninfected control (not recorded which). The sequenced sample consisted of whole blood. The V call is TRBV6-1, the J call TRBJ1-1, with 12 bases fitting TRBD1. The CDR3 spells CASSEALTGTGGKAFF. The CDR3 DNA sequence: TGTGCCAGCAGTGAAGCGCTAACCGGGACAGGGGGCAAGGCTTTCTTT.